The TCR beta chain under discussion was sequenced for a study of cytomegalovirus exposure and HLA in healthy donors. Study-wide background: Earlier, approximately 190 million T cells were analyzed, and fewer than 120 million unique TCR beta sequences were found among them. The study, taken as a whole, reports: The study recorded 150 to 200 TCR beta chains that were cytomegalovirus-associated. TCR beta V segments were, for the most part, productive about 87% or about 30% of the time in an earlier analysis. At a 0.05 false discovery rate, a later analysis found about 17,000 TCR beta sequences to be associated with HLA alleles.

The primer mix had 60 Vbeta and 13 Jbeta primers. Only in-frame clones appear in the TCRdb table, and some are missing; sequencing was by immunoSEQ multiplex PCR. The data contain about 130,000 clones, around four fifths of them singletons. Worth noting for this clone: Antigen unknown.

Germline V lookup: CDR1 SQVTM, CDR2 ANQGSEA. CDR3 length: 12 amino acids. V was shortened by 0 bases and J by 4 bases, with 6 bases between the two germline ends. This rearrangement joins TRBV29-1 to TRBJ1-1, with D unresolved. This TCR was sampled from a boy under 10 years old in good health and CMV-seronegative. The sequenced sample was PBMCs. The CDR3 nucleotides are TGCAGCGTTGAAGATCCTAGCACTGAAGCTTTCTTT. It encodes CSVEDPSTEAFF.